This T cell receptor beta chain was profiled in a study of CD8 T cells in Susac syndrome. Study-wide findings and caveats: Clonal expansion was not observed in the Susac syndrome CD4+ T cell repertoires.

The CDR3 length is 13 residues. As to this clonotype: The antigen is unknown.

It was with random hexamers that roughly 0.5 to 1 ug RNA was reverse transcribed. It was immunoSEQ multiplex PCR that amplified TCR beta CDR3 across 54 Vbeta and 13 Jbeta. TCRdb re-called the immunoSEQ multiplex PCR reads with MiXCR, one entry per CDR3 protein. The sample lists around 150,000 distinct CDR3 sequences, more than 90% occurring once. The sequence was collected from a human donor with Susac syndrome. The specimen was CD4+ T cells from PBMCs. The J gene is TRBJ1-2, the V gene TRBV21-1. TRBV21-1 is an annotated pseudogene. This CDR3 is CASSLRWNYGYTF. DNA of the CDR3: TGTGCCAGCAGCCTTCGGTGGAACTATGGCTACACCTTC.